Listed here is a single TCR beta chain. The data were obtained in a study of blood T cell repertoires in COVID-19. The germline CDR1 and CDR2 sequences are MNHEY and SVGAGI. This CDR3 has 14 amino acids. The junction had 6 bases not matched to a gene; V was cut back by 6 bases and J by 5 bases. Only in-frame clones appear in the TCRdb table, and some are missing; sequencing was by immunoSEQ multiplex PCR. The sample holds about 260,000 clones, about 88% seen once. The sample taken for sequencing was peripheral blood. The sequence came from a man aged 55 to 70 who had recovered from COVID-19. V gene TRBV6-5 combines with J gene TRBJ1-1, with 10 bases matching TRBD1. In DNA, the CDR3 is TGTGCCAGCAGACTTGGACAGGGGGGAACTGAAGCTTTCTTT. It translates to CASRLGQGGTEAFF.